This T cell receptor (beta chain) was captured in a study of shared clonotypes between healthy human individuals. At the level of the study: CD4 naive and CD4 memory each took three plates per donor, while CD8 naive took two and CD8 memory one.

The genomic DNA of each subset was split evenly across several immunoSEQ plates. Original processing methods: Junction-only immunoSEQ data arrived without quality scores, meaning filtering differed. Generated by immunoSEQ multiplex PCR, the TCRdb table keeps only in-frame clones and is missing some. The V and J calls and clone size come from that table; D and trimming were worked out from the DNA. The table lists about 2 million clones, approximately 94% of them singletons. Only CD45RO-negative cells positively selected for CCR7 counted as naive CD8 cells, so terminally differentiated effector memory CD45RA+ cells were excluded. Germline loops: CDR1 LNHDA, CDR2 SQIVND (reference sequence). This CDR3 is 16 amino acids long. J was trimmed by 2 bases and V by 3 bases; bases with no gene match: 4.

This chain connects TRBV19 to TRBJ2-3, with 11 bases identical to TRBD1. The sequencing input was naive CD8+ T cells sorted from blood. This clonotype originated in a man younger than 35 in good health. The CDR3 sequence is CASSIVGQGDTDTQYF. For the CDR3, the DNA is TGTGCCAGTAGTATTGTGGGACAGGGGGACACAGATACGCAGTATTTT.